A selection of T cell receptor beta chains follows, all from one sample in a study of lymphopenia after photon versus proton radiotherapy. Sequencing used immunoSEQ multiplex PCR; TCRdb keeps in-frame clones, though not all of them. The sample carries roughly 36,000 clones, 90% recorded once. The specimen comprised peripheral blood, sampled from a patient treated with photon-based radiotherapy. These receptors came from a woman aged 45 to 65 with pancreatic cancer. CDR3s include the opening cysteine and the closing phenylalanine or tryptophan. D genes are given only for firm matches. The size field is filled for only some rows; it gives once, few, many or a size class.

V	J	size	D	CDR3	DNA
TRBV5-4	TRBJ2-5	NA	NA	CASSFSLTDQETQYF	TGTGCCAGCAGCTTTTCTTTGACAGACCAAGAGACCCAGTACTTC
TRBV25-1	TRBJ2-1	NA	TRBD2	CASSLAGGRGSFF	TGTGCCAGCAGTCTAGCGGGAGGCCGGGGTTCGTTCTTC
TRBV9	TRBJ1-2	NA	NA	CASGPRDYGYTF	TGTGCCAGCGGCCCTCGGGACTATGGCTACACCTTC
TRBV29-1	TRBJ1-1	NA	NA	CSVSLGGAGNTEAFF	TGCAGCGTCTCGTTAGGGGGGGCGGGGAACACTGAAGCTTTCTTT
TRBV5-1	TRBJ2-7	NA	NA	CASSSGTPSYEQYF	TGCGCCAGCAGCTCCGGGACGCCCTCCTACGAGCAGTACTTC
TRBV5-5	TRBJ2-4	NA	TRBD2	CASSNPGTSASKNIQYF	TGTGCCAGCAGCAACCCCGGGACTAGCGCTTCCAAAAACATTCAGTACTTC
TRBV23-1	TRBJ1-5	NA	TRBD1	CASSQWVQGAFNQPQHF	TGCGCCAGCAGTCAATGGGTCCAGGGGGCCTTCAATCAGCCCCAGCATTTT
TRBV29-1	TRBJ2-1	NA	TRBD2	CSVGTSGMGYNEQFF	TGCAGCGTTGGGACTAGCGGGATGGGATACAATGAGCAGTTCTTC
TRBV18	TRBJ2-5	NA	NA	CASSPKRETQYF	TGTGCCAGCTCACCAAAGCGAGAGACCCAGTACTTC
TRBV7-3	TRBJ2-2	once	TRBD2	CASSLWTSGNTGELFF	TGTGCCAGCAGCTTATGGACTAGCGGGAACACCGGGGAGCTGTTTTTT
TRBV2	TRBJ1-1	NA	TRBD1	CASSGQGFAEAFF	TGTGCCAGCAGCGGACAGGGATTTGCTGAAGCTTTCTTT
TRBV19	TRBJ1-5	few	NA	CATNRADRSNQPQHF	TGTGCCACTAACAGGGCGGATAGGAGCAATCAGCCCCAGCATTTT
TRBV11-2	TRBJ2-1	NA	NA	CASSLVASQFF	TGTGCCAGCAGCTTAGTGGCCTCGCAGTTCTTC
TRBV13	TRBJ2-7	NA	TRBD2	CASSFEREWGEQYF	TGTGCCAGCAGCTTCGAGCGGGAATGGGGCGAGCAGTACTTC
TRBV28	TRBJ1-3	NA	NA	CACQLGGAGNTIYF	TGTGCCTGTCAGTTGGGGGGGGCTGGAAACACCATATATTTT
TRBV28	TRBJ2-1	NA	NA	CASNLGGYYNEQFF	TGTGCCAGCAACCTAGGGGGGTATTACAATGAGCAGTTCTTC
TRBV6-4	TRBJ2-3	once	NA	CASSEGGGTDTQYF	TGTGCCAGCAGTGAGGGAGGGGGTACAGATACGCAGTATTTT
TRBV27	TRBJ1-5	NA	NA	CASSLVQPQHF	TGTGCCAGCAGTTTAGTTCAGCCCCAGCATTTT
TRBV7-9	TRBJ1-5	few	NA	CASSLGGGLAPTDF	TGTGCCAGCAGCTTAGGCGGGGGGCTAGCGCCTACCGATTTT
TRBV30	TRBJ2-7	NA	NA	CAWRNPQTREQYF	TGTGCCTGGAGAAATCCACAAACCAGGGAGCAGTACTTC
TRBV5-1	TRBJ2-7	NA	NA	CASSPGELSYEQYF	TGCGCCAGCAGCCCGGGAGAACTATCCTACGAGCAGTACTTC
TRBV9	TRBJ2-6	NA	NA	CASSARRSGTGANVLTF	TGTGCCAGCAGCGCGAGACGTTCGGGGACTGGGGCCAACGTCCTGACTTTC
TRBV11-2	TRBJ2-7	NA	NA	CASSQGVYEQYF	TGTGCCAGCAGCCAGGGAGTCTACGAGCAGTACTTC
TRBV6-5	TRBJ2-2	NA	TRBD1	CASSYAQRGQVGELFF	TGTGCCAGCAGTTACGCTCAAAGGGGGCAGGTCGGGGAGCTGTTTTTT
TRBV5-5	TRBJ1-5	few	NA	CASSLTGRDQPQHF	TGTGCCAGCAGCTTGACAGGGAGGGATCAGCCCCAGCATTTT
TRBV4-3	TRBJ1-5	NA	NA	CASSQERIRNQPQHF	TGCGCCAGCAGCCAAGAGCGCATCCGAAATCAGCCCCAGCATTTT
TRBV5-1	TRBJ2-3	NA	TRBD2	CASSSGTSGTDTQYF	TGCGCCAGCAGCTCCGGGACTAGCGGCACAGATACGCAGTATTTT
TRBV7-8	TRBJ1-3	NA	TRBD1	CASSLVGPGQGSSGNTIYF	TGTGCCAGCAGCTTAGTGGGGCCGGGACAGGGGAGCTCTGGAAACACCATATATTTT
TRBV12-5	TRBJ2-3	NA	NA	CASGLDQGNTDTQYF	TGTGCTAGTGGTCTAGACCAGGGAAACACAGATACGCAGTATTTT
TRBV30	TRBJ2-3	NA	NA	CAWSVPHGRSADTQYF	TGTGCCTGGAGTGTACCCCACGGGAGATCCGCAGATACGCAGTATTTT
TRBV29-1	TRBJ2-3	once	TRBD1	CSFNSGTVSTDTQYF	TGCAGCTTCAACTCCGGGACAGTTAGCACAGATACGCAGTATTTT
TRBV29-1	TRBJ2-5	NA	TRBD1	CSGWTGKGETQYF	TGCAGCGGCTGGACAGGGAAGGGAGAGACCCAGTACTTC
TRBV27	TRBJ1-5	NA	TRBD1	CASSLRDRYQPQHF	TGTGCCAGCAGTTTACGGGACAGATATCAGCCCCAGCATTTT
TRBV7-2	TRBJ2-5	few	TRBD2	CASSSSGLAAETQYF	TGTGCCAGCAGCTCGTCTGGACTAGCGGCGGAGACCCAGTACTTC
TRBV27	TRBJ2-2	NA	NA	CASSLQGRLAGELFF	TGTGCCAGCAGTTTACAGGGGAGGTTAGCCGGGGAGCTGTTTTTT
TRBV2	TRBJ1-3	NA	NA	CASSERWGSSGNTIYF	TGTGCCAGCAGTGAACGGTGGGGGAGCTCTGGAAACACCATATATTTT
TRBV21-1	TRBJ2-7	NA	NA	CASSKAGGRVWSYEQYF	TGTGCCAGCAGCAAAGCCGGCGGGAGGGTTTGGTCCTACGAGCAGTACTTC
TRBV6-5	TRBJ2-1	NA	TRBD2	CASSYHGLAGNYEQFF	TGTGCCAGCAGTTACCACGGACTAGCGGGAAACTATGAGCAGTTCTTC
TRBV10-3	TRBJ1-1	NA	TRBD1	CAIGKQGANTEAFF	TGTGCCATCGGCAAGCAGGGGGCGAACACTGAAGCTTTCTTT
TRBV19	TRBJ2-2	medium-sized	NA	CASSMGTSPTGELFF	TGTGCCAGTAGTATGGGGACCTCCCCCACCGGGGAGCTGTTTTTT
TRBV7-9	TRBJ2-2	NA	NA	CASPPEDPGTGELFF	TGTGCCAGCCCCCCCGAGGACCCCGGGACCGGGGAGCTGTTTTTT
TRBV7-2	TRBJ1-2	NA	TRBD1	CASSLLGKPVEGAQGYTF	TGTGCCAGCAGCTTATTGGGCAAACCGGTTGAGGGGGCGCAGGGCTACACCTTC
TRBV6-6	TRBJ2-5	NA	NA	CASRSEVPQETQYF	TGTGCCAGCAGATCTGAAGTACCTCAAGAGACCCAGTACTTC
TRBV6-1	TRBJ2-1	NA	NA	CASSEAPAGSYNEQFF	TGTGCCAGCAGTGAAGCGCCGGCGGGGAGTTACAATGAGCAGTTCTTC
TRBV19	TRBJ1-1	NA	NA	CASSMGQMNTEAFF	TGTGCCAGTAGTATGGGCCAAATGAACACTGAAGCTTTCTTT
TRBV6-5	TRBJ1-1	NA	NA	CASSRPGSAITEAFF	TGTGCCAGCAGTAGACCGGGATCAGCAATCACTGAAGCTTTCTTT
TRBV7-6	TRBJ2-3	once	NA	CASSFWGSMPLSTDTQYF	TGTGCCAGCAGCTTCTGGGGATCCATGCCCTTGAGCACAGATACGCAGTATTTT
TRBV28	TRBJ1-2	few	TRBD1	CASSSLTGWGYTF	TGTGCCAGCAGTTCCCTGACAGGGTGGGGCTACACCTTC
TRBV9	TRBJ2-3	NA	NA	CASSFPTVGQGGDTQYF	TGTGCCAGCAGCTTCCCTACGGTGGGACAAGGCGGTGATACGCAGTATTTT
TRBV4-1	TRBJ2-4	NA	TRBD1	CASSQDPGGGNIQYF	TGCGCCAGCAGCCAAGATCCAGGGGGTGGAAACATTCAGTACTTC
TRBV5-1	TRBJ2-3	NA	TRBD2	CASSLGLAGGSGDTQYF	TGCGCCAGCAGCTTGGGACTAGCGGGAGGGTCGGGAGATACGCAGTATTTT
TRBV6-1	TRBJ2-3	once	TRBD1	CASSEITGGADTQYF	TGTGCCAGCAGTGAGATAACAGGGGGCGCAGATACGCAGTATTTT
TRBV30	TRBJ2-6	NA	NA	CAWSVLRSGANVLTF	TGTGCCTGGAGTGTACTGCGCTCTGGGGCCAACGTCCTGACTTTC
TRBV4-3	TRBJ1-1	once	NA	CASSQAGPGDEAFF	TGCGCCAGCAGCCAAGCCGGACCCGGGGATGAAGCTTTCTTT
TRBV5-1	TRBJ1-1	NA	NA	CASSSEGLGPEAFF	TGCGCCAGCAGCTCGGAGGGTTTAGGCCCTGAAGCTTTCTTT
TRBV9	TRBJ1-1	NA	TRBD1	CASSQGVGTGATEAFF	TGTGCCAGCAGCCAGGGGGTGGGGACAGGGGCCACTGAAGCTTTCTTT
TRBV6-1	TRBJ2-2	NA	TRBD2	CASRPAGGTGELFF	TGTGCCAGCAGACCAGCGGGAGGTACCGGGGAGCTGTTTTTT
TRBV7-8	TRBJ2-7	NA	TRBD2	CASSLGGGRISYEQYF	TGTGCCAGCAGCTTAGGCGGGGGGCGTATATCCTACGAGCAGTACTTC
TRBV6-1	TRBJ2-1	NA	TRBD1	CASSPRQGTSDEQFF	TGTGCCAGCAGTCCTCGACAGGGGACCTCGGATGAGCAGTTCTTC
TRBV9	TRBJ2-7	NA	TRBD2	CASSQGLAGGQQYF	TGTGCCAGCAGCCAGGGACTAGCGGGAGGGCAGCAGTACTTC